What follows describes a single TCR beta chain. Its specificity is not known. The sample comes from a study of T cell repertoires in cytomegalovirus infection. Study background: CMV epitopes in the study were HLA-C-restricted (recently identified) and HLA-B-restricted (well studied). TCR beta signatures that were public indicated CMV infection and matching HLA type.

From the reads, TCRdb called clonotypes with MiXCR, one entry per CDR3 protein. The sample consists of some 38,000 distinct CDR3 sequences, roughly 49% of them appearing once. Study-level points and caveats: Clonotype analysis showed dominance of the ex vivo response by HLA-C-restricted CMV-specific TCR beta clonotypes. CMV carriers having the relevant HLA were flagged by cumulative public TCR beta family frequency.

V dropped 4 bases and J dropped 6; count of bases not matched to a gene: 15. The CDR3 length is 17 residues. Germline V gene data show CDR1 as SEHNR and CDR2 as FQNEAQ (reference sequence). V is TRBV7-9 and J is TRBJ1-2, with 9 bases identical to TRBD1. The input for sequencing was CD8+ T cells from cultured PBMCs, taken from culture after CMV antigen stimulation. This receptor was identified in a human donor in good health (CMV status not recorded). Some clones in this sample may be carry-over from other donors' samples. For the CDR3, the DNA is TGTGCCAGCAGCTCACCGGGACAGGGCGGAAGGTATGATGGCTACACCTTC. It yields the protein CASSSPGQGGRYDGYTF. The full variable domain, completed using reference TRBV7-9 and TRBJ1-2, is DTGVSQNPRHKITKRGQNVTFRCDPISEHNRLYWYRQTLGQGPEFLTYFQNEAQLEKSRLLSDRFSAERPKGSFSTLEIQRTEQGDSAMYLCASSSPGQGGRYDGYTFGSGTRLTVV.